The rows below give T cell receptor beta chains drawn from one sample of a study of OX40 agonist ivuxolimab in advanced cancers. The assay was immunoSEQ multiplex PCR, and TCRdb's table has in-frame clones only and misses some. The profile shows about 20,000 clones, 90% to 95% of them singletons. Sample: CD4+ or CD8+ T cells sorted from blood, taken in a trial of the OX40 agonist ivuxolimab. The receptor set was obtained from an adult with an advanced solid tumor such as melanoma, head and neck, liver or kidney cancer. Both conserved end residues are part of each CDR3. The D gene is left open where the match is weak. Not all rows give a size; the values are once, few, many and, for expanded clones, a class.

>TRBJ2-5|TRBD1|TRBV7-9|.
CASSLSTGLRGETQYF
TGTGCCAGCAGCTTATCGACAGGGCTAAGGGGAGAGACCCAGTACTTC
>TRBJ2-1|.|TRBV15|.
CATSRAFPEQFF
TGTGCCACCAGCAGAGCCTTCCCCGAGCAGTTCTTC
>TRBJ2-3|.|TRBV11-2|.
CASTLRASGTDTQYF
TGTGCCAGCACCCTCCGGGCTAGCGGCACAGATACGCAGTATTTT
>TRBJ2-7|.|TRBV5-4|.
CASSPDGYYEQYF
TGTGCCAGCAGCCCCGACGGGTACTACGAGCAGTACTTC
>TRBJ2-3|.|TRBV5-8|.
CASSFTDTQYF
TGTGCCAGCAGCTTCACAGATACGCAGTATTTT
>TRBJ1-1|.|TRBV27|.
CAIPIFITGTYMNTEAFF
TGTGCCATCCCGATCTTTATAACAGGGACCTATATGAACACTGAAGCTTTCTTT
>TRBJ1-1|.|TRBV2|.
CASSEYDPNTEAFF
TGTGCCAGCAGTGAGTATGACCCGAACACTGAAGCTTTCTTT
>TRBJ1-3|.|TRBV29-1|.
CSAEGVSGNTIYF
TGCAGCGCGGAGGGTGTCTCTGGAAACACCATATATTTT
>TRBJ2-1|.|TRBV29-1|once
CSVPLGSGYNEQFF
TGCAGCGTACCGCTGGGTTCAGGGTACAATGAGCAGTTCTTC
>TRBJ2-3|TRBD2|TRBV15|once
CATSLGTSGSTDTQYF
TGTGCCACCAGCCTCGGGACTAGCGGAAGCACAGATACGCAGTATTTT
>TRBJ2-5|.|TRBV4-1|.
CASSQDGSLWETQYF
TGCGCCAGCAGCCAAGATGGGTCCTTATGGGAGACCCAGTACTTC